This TCR beta chain was identified during a study of OX40 agonist ivuxolimab in advanced cancers. About the study: Males comprised 70% to 85% of the group, whose mean age was approximately 61 years (range roughly 20 to 90). Three patients showed partial responses: one hepatocellular carcinoma and two cutaneous melanoma cases.

On this clone itself: The antigen is undetermined.

The CDR3 spans 13 residues. Looked up from germline, CDR1 is SGHDN and CDR2 is FVKESK. Trimming took 1 base from V and 7 from J, leaving 10 bases between them. General observations from the study: CD4+ and CD8+ blood T cells expanded clonally by week 6 at 0.1 to 3.0 mg/kg.

If patients had autoimmune disease history or systemic immunosuppression, they were excluded. Clones were sequenced by immunoSEQ multiplex PCR, and TCRdb holds only the in-frame ones, with some missing. This sample has 55,000 to 75,000 clones; about 86% occur once, and the top ten carry 0.75%. Sequenced material: CD4+ or CD8+ T cells sorted from blood, taken in a trial of the OX40 agonist ivuxolimab. The chain combines TRBV14 with TRBJ1-1; D uncertain. The sequence was collected from an adult with an advanced solid tumor such as melanoma, head and neck, liver or kidney cancer. The CDR3 nucleotides read TGTGCCAGCAGCCAAGGGCCTCGCGGTGAAGCTTTCTTT. Its translation: CASSQGPRGEAFF.